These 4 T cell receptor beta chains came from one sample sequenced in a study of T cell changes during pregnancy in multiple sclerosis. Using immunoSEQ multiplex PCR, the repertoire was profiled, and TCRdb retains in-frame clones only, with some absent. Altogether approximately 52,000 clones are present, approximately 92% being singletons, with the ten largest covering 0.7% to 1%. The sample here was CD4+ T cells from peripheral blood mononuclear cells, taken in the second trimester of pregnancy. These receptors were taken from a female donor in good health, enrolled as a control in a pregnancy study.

CDR3 sequence: CARSPGGAYGYTF. The CDR3 nucleotides read TGTGCCAGGAGCCCAGGGGGCGCCTATGGCTACACCTTC. The J gene is TRBJ1-2, the V gene TRBV2; 8 positions match TRBD1. Germline V lookup: CDR1 SNHLY, CDR2 FYNNEI. The CDR3 extends over 13 amino acids. J was trimmed by 4 bases and V by 9 bases; bases with no gene match: 7.

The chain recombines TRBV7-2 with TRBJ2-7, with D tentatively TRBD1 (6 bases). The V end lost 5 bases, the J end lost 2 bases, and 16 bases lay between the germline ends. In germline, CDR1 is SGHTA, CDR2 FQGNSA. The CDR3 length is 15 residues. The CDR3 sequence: CASSPSGRGPYEQYF. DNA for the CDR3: TGTGCCAGCAGCCCCTCGGGCAGGGGTCCCTACGAGCAGTACTTC.

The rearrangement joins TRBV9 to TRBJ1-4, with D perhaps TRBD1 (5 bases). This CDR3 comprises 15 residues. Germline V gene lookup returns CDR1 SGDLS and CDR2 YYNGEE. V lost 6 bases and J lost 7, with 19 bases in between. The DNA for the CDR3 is TGTGCCAGCACCGATACTCAGGGTGGCGGTGAAAAACTGTTTTTT. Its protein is CASTDTQGGGEKLFF.

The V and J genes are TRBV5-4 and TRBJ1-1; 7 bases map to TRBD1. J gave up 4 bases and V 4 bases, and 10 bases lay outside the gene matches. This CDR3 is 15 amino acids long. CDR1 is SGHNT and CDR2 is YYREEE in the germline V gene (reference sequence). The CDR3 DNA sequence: TGTGCCAGCAGCACATTAGACAGGGTGGGCACTGAAGCTTTCTTT. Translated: CASSTLDRVGTEAFF.